This T cell receptor (beta chain) was obtained from a study of T cell repertoires in cytomegalovirus infection. Concerning this clonotype: Antigen specificity is unknown.

MiXCR, applied by TCRdb to the reads, yields one record per CDR3 protein. Of some 920,000 distinct CDR3 sequences listed, approximately 30% are singletons. This CDR3 comprises 16 residues. Germline CDR1 and CDR2: SGHAT and FQDESV (reference sequence). The V gene end was trimmed by 5 bases and the J gene end by 7 bases; junction bases not matched to a gene: 13. The chain has TRBV11-1 and TRBJ2-1; 8 nucleotides line up with TRBD1. This TCR came from a human donor in good health (CMV status not recorded). Some clones in this sample may be carry-over from other donors' samples. Sequenced material: cultured CD8+ T cells from PBMCs, taken from culture after CMV antigen stimulation. CDR3 nucleotides: TGTGCCAGCAGCCTAGTTGAGCAGGGGGCATTGAATGAGCAGTTCTTC. Translating gives CASSLVEQGALNEQFF.